The 18 T cell receptor beta chains listed next were all sequenced from one sample in a study of OX40 agonist ivuxolimab in advanced cancers. Generated by immunoSEQ multiplex PCR, the TCRdb table keeps only in-frame clones and is missing some. The sample holds fewer than 100,000 clones; roughly 93% are singletons and the top ten take around 0.34%. Here the sequenced sample was CD4+ or CD8+ T cells sorted from blood, taken in a trial of the OX40 agonist ivuxolimab. The source is an adult with an advanced solid tumor such as melanoma, head and neck, liver or kidney cancer.

The chain employs TRBV15 and TRBJ1-2, with TRBD1 matching 7 bases. V shed 4 bases, J shed 4 bases, and the junction held 6 bases outside the gene matches. Per the germline V gene, CDR1 is LNHNV and CDR2 is YYDKDF (reference sequence). The CDR3 runs to 14 residues. CDR3: CATSTPTGTYGYTF. DNA for the CDR3: TGTGCCACCAGCACCCCGACAGGGACCTATGGCTACACCTTC. Looking up the rest from reference TRBV15 and TRBJ1-2 gives the full variable domain: DAMVIQNPRYQVTQFGKPVTLSCSQTLNHNVMYWYQQKSSQAPKLLFHYYDKDFNNEADTPDNFQSRRPNTSFCFLDIRSPGLGDTAMYLCATSTPTGTYGYTFGSGTRLTVV.

This clone has only a few counts. The chain links TRBV7-2 to TRBJ1-5; D remains ambiguous. The CDR3 runs to 13 residues. The germline V gene encodes CDR1 SGHTA and CDR2 FQGNSA. V was clipped by 3 bases and J by 3 bases, with 6 bases between them. The CDR3 here is CASSFGPNQPQHF. The DNA of the CDR3 is TGTGCCAGCAGCTTCGGACCCAATCAGCCCCAGCATTTT. Using reference TRBV7-2 and TRBJ1-5 for the parts outside the CDR3, the full variable domain is GAGVSQSPSNKVTEKGKDVELRCDPISGHTALYWYRQSLGQGLEFLIYFQGNSAPDKSGLPSDRFSAERTGGSVSTLTIQRTQQEDSAVYLCASSFGPNQPQHFGDGTRLSIL.

This clone was seen once. The V call is TRBV6-5, the J call TRBJ2-7; 8 nucleotides line up with TRBD1. CDR1 and CDR2 (germline): MNHEY, SVGAGI. CDR3 size: 15 residues. V trimming: 2 bases; J trimming: 0 bases; junction bases outside the gene matches: 3. Here the CDR3 DNA reads TGTGCCAGCAGTTACGGGACAGGCGTCTCCTACGAGCAGTACTTC. This translates into CASSYGTGVSYEQYF.

This chain connects TRBV5-1 to TRBJ2-7; D possibly matches TRBD1 or TRBD2 (5 bases each). Between the trimmed V and J ends, which lost 2 bases and 6 bases, there was a span of 9 bases. The CDR3 spans 12 residues. Germline-derived CDR1 and CDR2 are SGHRS and YFSETQ. The CDR3 sequence: CASSFWGREQYF. The CDR3 bases are TGCGCCAGCAGCTTTTGGGGACGCGAGCAGTACTTC. Complete variable domain (other parts from reference TRBV5-1 and TRBJ2-7): KAGVTQTPRYLIKTRGQQVTLSCSPISGHRSVSWYQQTPGQGLQFLFEYFSETQRNKGNFPGRFSGRQFSNSRSEMNVSTLELGDSALYLCASSFWGREQYFGPGTRLTVT.

The CDR3 reads CASSPRGVTNQPQHF. The DNA for the CDR3 is TGTGCCAGCTCTCCCAGGGGGGTAACGAATCAGCCCCAGCATTTT. The rearrangement uses TRBV18 and TRBJ1-5; 7 bases are a match to TRBD1. CDR1 is KGHSH and CDR2 is LQKENI in the germline V gene. The CDR3 contains 15 residues. V dropped 6 bases and J dropped 4; count of bases not matched to a gene: 9.

This chain connects TRBV7-9 to TRBJ2-6; D perhaps matches TRBD1 (6 bases). Germline V gene data show CDR1 as SEHNR and CDR2 as FQNEAQ (reference sequence). This CDR3 comprises 16 residues. V was pared by 6 bases and J by 0 bases, with 12 bases between. The CDR3 DNA reads TGTGCCAGCAGACCACAGGGAACCTCTGGGGCCAACGTCCTGACTTTC. It yields the protein CASRPQGTSGANVLTF.

The gene calls are TRBV7-6 and TRBJ2-7; TRBD1 agrees at 7 bases. The CDR3 has 13 residues. Germline V lookup: CDR1 SGHVS, CDR2 FNYEAQ. J lost 6 bases, V lost 4 bases, and 6 bases had no gene match. CDR3 region: CASSSGQTGEQYF. The CDR3, as DNA: TGTGCCAGCAGCTCGGGACAGACAGGCGAGCAGTACTTC.

This clone was picked up a small number of times. An end of the junction does not agree with germline; a read error may underlie this. V and J are TRBV5-1 and TRBJ1-1, with a possible D match to TRBD1 (6 bases). The CDR3 has 15 amino acids. CDR1 SGHRS and CDR2 YFSETQ come from the germline V gene. This CDR3 reads CASSLTGHPNAEAFF. Written as DNA, the CDR3 is TGCGCCAGCAGCTTGACGGGACACCCGAACGCTGAAGCTTTCTTT. Variable domain in full (rest from reference TRBV5-1 and TRBJ1-1): KAGVTQTPRYLIKTRGQQVTLSCSPISGHRSVSWYQQTPGQGLQFLFEYFSETQRNKGNFPGRFSGRQFSNSRSEMNVSTLELGDSALYLCASSLTGHPNAEAFFGQGTRLTVV.

DNA for the CDR3: TGTGCCAGCAGCTTAGACTACACCAGCACAGATACGCAGTATTTT. Translating gives CASSLDYTSTDTQYF. This chain joins TRBV7-2 and TRBJ2-3; D ambiguous. CDR1 and CDR2 from the germline V gene are SGHTA and FQGNSA. Trimming shortened V by 1 base and J by 0 bases, and 8 bases separated the two germline ends. The CDR3 has 15 amino acids.

V gene TRBV27 combines with J gene TRBJ2-7; tentative D call: TRBD1 (5 bases). Germline CDR1 reads MNHEY; CDR2 reads SMNVEV (reference sequence). Trimming left V 4 bases short and J 2 bases short, with 9 bases between. This CDR3 region has 13 residues. CDR3 sequence: CASSSRTPYEQYF. CDR3 nucleotides: TGTGCCAGCAGTTCGCGGACACCCTACGAGCAGTACTTC.

The chain is built from TRBV19 and TRBJ2-7; D gene uncertain. Trimming left V 5 bases short and J 2 bases short, with 13 bases between. The germline V gene has CDR1 LNHDA and CDR2 SQIVND (reference sequence). The CDR3 has 14 amino acids. In DNA form, the CDR3 reads TGTGCCAGTAGTTCAGAGATATTCACCTACGAGCAGTACTTC. Translated, it gives CASSSEIFTYEQYF. Together with reference TRBV19 and TRBJ2-7, the CDR3 gives the full variable domain: DGGITQSPKYLFRKEGQNVTLSCEQNLNHDAMYWYRQDPGQGLRLIYYSQIVNDFQKGDIAEGYSVSREKKESFPLTVTSAQKNPTAFYLCASSSEIFTYEQYFGPGTRLTVT.

The V gene is TRBV29-1, the J gene TRBJ2-3, with 12 bases identical to TRBD1. Looked up from germline, CDR1 is SQVTM and CDR2 is ANQGSEA. The V gene end was trimmed by 6 bases and the J gene end by 0 bases; junction bases not matched to a gene: 1. The CDR3 sequence is 14 residues long. The CDR3 here is CSVGQGASTDTQYF. As DNA, the CDR3 is TGCAGCGTGGGACAGGGGGCGAGCACAGATACGCAGTATTTT.

This rearrangement joins TRBV7-3 to TRBJ2-5; 9 bases are a match to TRBD2. The CDR3 spans 16 residues. V shed 5 bases, J shed 4 bases, and the junction held 11 bases outside the gene matches. Germline V gives CDR1 SGHTA, CDR2 FQGTGA. DNA for the CDR3: TGTGCCAGCAGCCAAACGGGGGCGGGAGGGCCAGAGACCCAGTACTTC. Protein sequence: CASSQTGAGGPETQYF. The full variable domain, its missing parts supplied by reference TRBV7-3 and TRBJ2-5, is GAGVSQTPSNKVTEKGKYVELRCDPISGHTALYWYRQSLGQGPEFLIYFQGTGAADDSGLPNDRFFAVRPEGSVSTLKIQRTERGDSAVYLCASSQTGAGGPETQYFGPGTRLLVL.

This CDR3 reads CASSFVGVETQYF. CDR3 in DNA: TGTGCCAGCAGCTTCGTAGGGGTGGAGACCCAGTACTTC. V gene TRBV5-4 combines with J gene TRBJ2-5; maybe TRBD1 (5 bases). This CDR3 comprises 13 residues. V was clipped by 2 bases and J by 5 bases, with 10 bases between them. CDR1 and CDR2 (germline): SGHNT, YYREEE (reference sequence).

This sequence joins TRBV18 and TRBJ1-3; D ambiguous. Germline V gives CDR1 KGHSH, CDR2 LQKENI. V was clipped by 5 bases and J by 0 bases, with 8 bases between them. This CDR3 comprises 14 residues. The CDR3 sequence is CASSVTDSGNTIYF. In DNA form, the CDR3 reads TGTGCCAGCTCAGTTACAGACTCTGGAAACACCATATATTTT.

The V call is TRBV7-6, the J call TRBJ2-5; no clear D gene. The CDR3 has 15 residues. The V gene's germline CDR1 is SGHVS and CDR2 FNYEAQ. Trimming stripped 4 bases from V and 1 base from J, with 13 bases between. The CDR3 is CASSSGPGSQETQYF. As DNA, the CDR3 is TGTGCCAGCAGCTCCGGACCCGGGTCCCAAGAGACCCAGTACTTC.

This chain uses TRBV18 with TRBJ1-1; D gene uncertain. The CDR3 loop spans 16 amino acids. V lost 1 base to trimming and J lost 1 base, with 13 bases between them. Germline V CDR1 and CDR2: KGHSH, LQKENI. CDR3 DNA sequence: TGTGCCAGCTCACCACTTGGTGGAAATTCGAACACTGAAGCTTTCTTT. It yields the protein CASSPLGGNSNTEAFF.

The V and J genes are TRBV6-6 and TRBJ2-7; 8 bases fit TRBD1. Germline CDR1 MNHNY, CDR2 SVGAGI (reference sequence). Unmatched junction bases numbered 11, after V lost 6 bases and J lost 4 bases. The length of the CDR3 is 15 residues. CDR3 nucleotides: TGTGCCAGCAGACAACCTTGGACAGGGCGATACGAGCAGTACTTC. Translating it yields CASRQPWTGRYEQYF.